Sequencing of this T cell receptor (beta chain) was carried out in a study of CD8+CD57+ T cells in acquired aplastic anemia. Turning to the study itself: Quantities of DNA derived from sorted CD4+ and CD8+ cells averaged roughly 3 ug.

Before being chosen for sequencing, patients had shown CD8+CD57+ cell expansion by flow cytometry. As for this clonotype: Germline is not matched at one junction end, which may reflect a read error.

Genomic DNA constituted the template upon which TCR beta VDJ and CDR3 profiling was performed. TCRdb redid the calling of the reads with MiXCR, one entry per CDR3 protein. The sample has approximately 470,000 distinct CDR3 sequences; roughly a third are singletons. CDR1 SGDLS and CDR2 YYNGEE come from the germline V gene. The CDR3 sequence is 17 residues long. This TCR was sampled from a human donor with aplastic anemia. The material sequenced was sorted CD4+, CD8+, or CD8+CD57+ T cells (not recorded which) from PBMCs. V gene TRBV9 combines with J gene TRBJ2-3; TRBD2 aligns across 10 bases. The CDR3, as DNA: TGTGCCAACAGCGTAGATCGGTCTAGCGGGAGTCCAGATACGCAGTATTTT. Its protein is CANSVDRSSGSPDTQYF. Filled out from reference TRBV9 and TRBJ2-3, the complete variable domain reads DSGVTQTPKHLITATGQRVTLRCSPRSGDLSVYWYQQSLDQGLQFLIQYYNGEERAKGNILERFSAQQFPDLHSELNLSSLELGDSALYFCANSVDRSSGSPDTQYFGPGTRLTVL.